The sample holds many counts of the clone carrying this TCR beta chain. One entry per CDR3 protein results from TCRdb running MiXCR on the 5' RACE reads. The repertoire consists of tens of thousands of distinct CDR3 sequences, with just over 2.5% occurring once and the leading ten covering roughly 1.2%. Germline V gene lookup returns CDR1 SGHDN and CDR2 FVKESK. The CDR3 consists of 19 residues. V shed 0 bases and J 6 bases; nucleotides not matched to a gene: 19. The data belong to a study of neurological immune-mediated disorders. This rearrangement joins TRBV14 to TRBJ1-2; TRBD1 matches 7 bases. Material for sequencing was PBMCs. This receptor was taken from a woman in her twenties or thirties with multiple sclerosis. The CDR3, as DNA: TGTGCCAGCAGCCAAGATGTCCCGAGACAGGGTCCCTCAGGCGATGGCTACACCTTC. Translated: CASSQDVPRQGPSGDGYTF.